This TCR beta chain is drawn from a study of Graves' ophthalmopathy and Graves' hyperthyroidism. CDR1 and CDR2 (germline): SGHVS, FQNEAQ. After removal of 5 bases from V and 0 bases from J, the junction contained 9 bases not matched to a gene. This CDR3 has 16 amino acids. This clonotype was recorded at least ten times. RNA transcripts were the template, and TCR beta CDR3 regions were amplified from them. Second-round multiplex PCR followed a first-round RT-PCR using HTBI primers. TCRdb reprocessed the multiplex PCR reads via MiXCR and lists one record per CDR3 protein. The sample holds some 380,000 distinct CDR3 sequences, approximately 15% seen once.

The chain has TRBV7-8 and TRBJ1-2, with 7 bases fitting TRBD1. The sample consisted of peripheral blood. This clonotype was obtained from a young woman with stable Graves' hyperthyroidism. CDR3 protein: CASSPSYRGPNYGYTF. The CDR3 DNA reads TGTGCCAGCAGCCCTTCCTACAGGGGTCCTAACTATGGCTACACCTTC.